What follows describes a single TCR beta chain. This clone turned up a few times. Its binding antigen is unknown. No much larger clone is present one base from it, and per-base qualities are unavailable. There are 14 amino acids in the CDR3, from cysteine to phenylalanine inclusive. Just CDR3 DNA is preserved here, 42 bases in frame from base 1. Sequences MGHRA (CDR1) and YSYEKL (CDR2) are obtained from the germline V gene. V is reduced by 2 bases and J by 5 bases, leaving a spacing of 12 bases between them. All of the isolated RNA was reverse transcribed with the High Capacity cDNA Reverse Transcription Kit, so expressed TCRB transcripts were sequenced. Deep immunoSEQ sequencing was applied to naive, central memory and regulatory T cell samples, giving an average of about 3.8 million total reads per sample. Sorted cells were lysed in RLT buffer, and RNA was extracted using DNase-treated RNeasy Micro or Mini kits according to cell number. Each cell subset was processed on its own to prevent cross-contamination, while patient and healthy donor samples were processed together. The immunoSEQ multiplex PCR was used to amplify TCRB sequences from cDNA, yielding 87-bp fragments that span the CDR3 region. Amplicons were sequenced on the Illumina HiSeq platform. Per the original workflow: PCR bias was computationally corrected using synthetic template baselines, reads within Hamming distance 2 were collapsed, and singletons that could not be merged were discarded. By aligning reads against IMGT, V, D and J genes, CDR3 length, and insertions or deletions at six rearrangement sites were assigned. Within each subset, clonotype counts were normalized to sorted cell number, and only after that were true diversity and Gini coefficients computed with the tcR R package. The overlap coefficient, calculated on TCRB nucleotide sequences, was used to quantify repertoire sharing. Out-of-frame TCRB sequences from naive cells were analyzed as a proxy for the pre-selection repertoire. The immuneACCESS repertoire file appears here via TCRdb, limited to in-frame rearrangements. These files lack a portion of the clones; in checked studies, under half of the deficit traces to unresolved V genes, and the cause of the others is not known. For V, J and clone size, that table is used; D and trimming come from the DNA. In this sample the table shows about 620,000 clones, about a sixth of which occur a single time. Of the sample, more than 0.08% is held by the ten largest clones.

Each donor gave one peripheral blood draw, approximately 0.11 L on average, collected into heparinised tubes. Naive, central memory, regulatory and stem cell-like memory CD4+ T cells were sorted on a BD FACSAria II using a panel including CD45RO, CCR7, CD25, CD127, CD95 and CD27. Purity was above 95% for every sorted population. PBMCs were isolated immediately by Lymphoprep density gradient centrifugation and stained directly without culture. Samples were stained and sorted in pairs, with one healthy donor and one patient per experiment, so that batch effects were minimized. This sample was taken from a study of beta chain features in type 1 diabetes (dated by TCRdb to between 2017 and 2018). For the study in its entirety: No differences in mean age, gender distribution, total cell number or subset yield were found between patients and healthy donors. A total of roughly 98,000,000 sorted cells were examined across all samples, and RNA yield correlated strongly with the number of cells per subset. In the study, recently diagnosed type 1 diabetes patients and matched healthy donors were compared on the TCRB repertoires of their sorted circulating CD4+ T cell subsets. Regulatory and stem cell-like memory subsets were obtained from only 8 patients and about eight healthy donors, while naive and central memory subsets were obtained from all 30 or so donors.

Broader findings and caveats from the paper: At VDJ recombination sites, patients with type 1 diabetes made fewer insertions and deleted more nucleotides, a pattern implying thymic rearrangement abnormalities. A moderate but significant shortening of TCRB CDR3 length was observed in type 1 diabetes patients in all four CD4+ subsets. Because the HLA sub-analyses included only small numbers of individuals, any influence of HLA type on TCRB rearrangement was left unresolved. Because cDNA rather than genomic DNA was sequenced, highly expressing activated cells could have been over-represented, although no difference in activation and CD3 levels was found between groups. Naive, central memory and regulatory TCRB repertoires appeared to be more alike among patients than among healthy donors. Shorter templates might be favored by PCR, yet because patient and control samples were amplified and corrected together, any such skew would affect both groups equally.

Recombination joined TRBV4-1 with TRBJ2-5; the best D guess is TRBD1, with 6 bases matching. Source material: naive CD4+ T cells from blood. This sample's cell subset or site label indicates: true naive CD4+ T cells. The sequence was collected from a young man in good health. The CDR3 here reads CASSQTGILETQYF. The DNA sequence follows: TGCGCCAGCAGCCAAACAGGGATCTTGGAGACCCAGTACTTC.